This TCR beta chain was recovered during a study of a mutant IDH1 vaccine in newly diagnosed glioma (dated by TCRdb to 2020 to 2023). Study-wide context: Patients were given eight vaccinations, in weeks 1, 3, 5, 7, 11, 15, 19 and 23, which matched visits V03 through V10. Peripheral blood was collected at six visits: V03 (baseline), V05, V07, V10, V12 and V13. Vaccination began 4-6 weeks after radiotherapy alone, or alongside temozolomide cycles in the chemotherapy-containing groups. Before enrollment, patients had received standard therapy of radiotherapy alone, temozolomide alone, or radiochemotherapy with temozolomide; most received the combination. For exploratory analyses, about two dozen treated patients had longitudinal TCRB deep sequencing done wherever samples were available. Of the approximately 35 treated patients, 62.5% were male and roughly 38% were female, and a mean age of roughly 41 years was recorded. The paper as a whole reports these results and caveats: PBMC samples for TCRB deep sequencing were selected based on availability. It was noted by the authors that analyses of patient blood samples could not be reproduced owing to sample limitations. Immune responses induced by the vaccine were seen in 90% to 95% of patients across multiple MHC alleles. Pseudoprogression appeared unrelated to alterations in the top peripheral T cell clonotypes detected by TCRB sequencing.

The library was generated by the immunoSEQ multiplex PCR assay. The hsTCRB Kit was used according to the manufacturer's protocol to amplify rearranged TCR beta chain sequences. TCRB libraries were sequenced on an Illumina MiSeq. For the original study's pipeline: The kit vendor's proprietary platform handled demultiplexing, trimming and gene mapping. TCRdb obtained this table from immuneACCESS and retained in-frame rearrangements with V and J assigned. These tables miss some clones; where compared with another copy, unresolved V genes account for less than half of the shortfall, and the remainder is unexplained. Clone size and the V and J calls come from that table; the DNA yielded D and trimming. This sample has 88,000 or so clones in its table, and approximately 85% of those were observed once. The ten largest clones represent roughly 2% of the sample. Reading from cysteine to phenylalanine, the CDR3 counts 15 amino acids. The entry retains the CDR3 DNA only, 45 bases that are in frame from base 1. CDR1 and CDR2 are drawn from the germline V gene: ENHRY, SYGVKD. Compared with germline, V lacks 7 bases and J lacks 7 bases; bases without a gene match: 8.

Points on this clone: What this receptor recognizes is not known. Qualities for individual bases were not recorded, and no much larger clone is one base off.

The label giving this sample's time point can be read as: week 23, last vaccination. Each vaccine dose was 300 ug of a 20-mer mutant IDH1 peptide in Montanide, given subcutaneously with topical imiquimod. All donors had newly diagnosed IDH1-mutant astrocytomas of WHO grade 3 or 4 that showed loss of nuclear ATRX. The samples were drawn from NOA16, a multicentre, single-arm, open-label phase I trial in Germany that tested a mutant IDH1 peptide vaccine in humans for the first time. Genomic DNA for TCRB sequencing was extracted from EDTA blood using the DNeasy Blood and Tissue Kit. The V and J genes are TRBV10-3 and TRBJ2-2, with TRBD2 identical over 11 junction bases. The TCR was taken from a man in his thirties or forties with glioma. Some clones in this sample may be carry-over from other donors' samples. This specimen was PBMCs, taken from a glioma patient whose treatment included an IDH1 peptide vaccine. Here the CDR3 is given as CAIMCTSGRIGELFF. DNA sequence: TGTGCCATCATGTGCACTAGCGGGAGAATCGGGGAGCTGTTTTTT.